The T cell receptor (beta chain) under discussion was sequenced for a study of shared clonotypes between healthy human individuals (dated by TCRdb to 2020 to 2021). Broadly, across the study: A couple of women and three men aged 18 to 49 years were included in the cohort. Per donor, three plates each were used for CD4 naive and CD4 memory, two for CD8 naive, and one for CD8 memory. To estimate repertoire size and how much clonotypes are shared between individuals, the study performed deep sequencing of blood TCR repertoires from roughly five healthy adults. To increase sequencing depth and limit assay-specific biases, TCR repertoire library preparation and sequencing were carried out by different laboratories using diverse techniques. Between about 0.9 and 9 billion PBMCs per donor were obtained by leukapheresis. What the authors observed across the whole study: Sharing across four donors was observed for approximately 4.6% of naive CD4, about 3.2% of naive CD8, 2% to 2.5% of memory CD4, and around 0.42% of memory CD8 clonotypes. Rarefaction of sorted-subset datasets indicated incomplete sequencing despite the large sequencing depth. Higher generation probabilities were observed for clonotypes shared by all four sorted-subset donors than for non-shared clonotypes. The genetic and exposure-history diversity represented was limited by the small number of donors. Sampling was restricted to blood, and TCR repertoires in tissue are likely to differ from TCR repertoires in blood. Estimated clonotype richness was generally larger for naive than for memory subsets. Based on pairwise subsampling, the degree of clonotype sharing among donors was expected to be affected by sequencing depth.

Clipping removes 1 base from V and 2 bases from J, with 0 as the unmatched junction base count. CDR1 and CDR2, looked up from the germline V gene, are MGHRA and YSYEKL. The CDR3, cysteine through phenylalanine, is 15 amino acids long. Only the CDR3 region is kept as DNA, spanning 45 bases read in frame from base 1. About this clone: Its antigen specificity is not known. No qualities accompany the bases; no much larger clone lies one base away.

Healthy HIV-negative adults with no recently reported acute infections or vaccinations were included as donors. Only Caucasian adults living in Nashville, Tennessee, USA were represented among the donors. CD4+ T cells were enriched through magnetic negative selection, after which naive cells were positively selected on CD45RA and the remaining negative fraction served as the memory subset. Blood was obtained by leukapheresis, after which PBMCs were separated by Ficoll-Histopaque density gradient centrifugation and cryopreserved in liquid nitrogen vapor phase. Analytical flow cytometry was used to check the purity and quantity of each magnetically sorted T cell population. Genomic DNA was isolated from each sorted fraction and quantified by UV absorbance on a Nanodrop 2000c. Using the deep immunoSEQ assay, TCR CDR3 regions were amplified from genomic DNA by multiplex PCR. Genomic DNA extracted from each cell subset was distributed evenly over all wells of several immunoSEQ 96-well plates, and each plate served as one replicate. Each replicate PCR for sorted subsets received around 210 ng genomic DNA, equal to tens of thousands of T cell genomes. The purified libraries were quantified using a Qubit 3.0 fluorometer, sized with a Bioanalyzer 2100, and then quantified again using the KAPA Library Quantification kit. Every immunoSEQ 96-well plate was sequenced on a dedicated single-read 150-cycle Illumina NextSeq 550 flow cell. The paper's processing steps were these. The immunoSEQ output contained only junctional sequences without quality scores, so filtering could not match that applied to full-length reads. To assign V/J genes and CDR3, sequences were annotated against IMGT germline references using PyIR, a Python wrapper for IgBLAST v1.9. Reads with weak V/J assignments (E-value above 1e-6), missing CDR3, stop codons, out-of-frame junctions, or ambiguous translated residues were removed. V3J clonotypes were defined by identical inferred V gene, J gene, and CDR3 amino acid sequence. Percentage overlap between repertoires was calculated by dividing the number of shared unique clonotypes by the size of the smaller repertoire. Repertoire richness was assessed with RTK rarefaction, the Chao1 estimator, and Recon v2.1 estimates of unobserved clonotypes. For all TCRbeta clonotypes obtained by the gDNA method from a few donors, generation probabilities were computed with OLGA. TCRdb limited this immuneACCESS table to in-frame rearrangements with V and J called. A share of clones is missing; checked studies link under half to unresolved V genes, and the rest is unexplained. The V and J calls and clone size come from that table; D and trimming were worked out from the DNA. The sample table records 600,000 to 750,000 clones; approximately 79% of these occur just once. The ten biggest clones cover 1.8% of the sample.

The chain is assembled from TRBV4-1 and TRBJ1-5; TRBD1 agrees with 9 junctional bases. Sequenced: memory CD4+ T cells sorted from blood. What the cell subset or site label conveys for this sample: CD45RA-negative fraction. This sequence originates from a woman aged 25-40 years in good health. CDR3 protein: CASSQGDRGNQPQHF. DNA sequence: TGCGCCAGCAGCCAAGGGGACAGGGGCAATCAGCCCCAGCATTTT.